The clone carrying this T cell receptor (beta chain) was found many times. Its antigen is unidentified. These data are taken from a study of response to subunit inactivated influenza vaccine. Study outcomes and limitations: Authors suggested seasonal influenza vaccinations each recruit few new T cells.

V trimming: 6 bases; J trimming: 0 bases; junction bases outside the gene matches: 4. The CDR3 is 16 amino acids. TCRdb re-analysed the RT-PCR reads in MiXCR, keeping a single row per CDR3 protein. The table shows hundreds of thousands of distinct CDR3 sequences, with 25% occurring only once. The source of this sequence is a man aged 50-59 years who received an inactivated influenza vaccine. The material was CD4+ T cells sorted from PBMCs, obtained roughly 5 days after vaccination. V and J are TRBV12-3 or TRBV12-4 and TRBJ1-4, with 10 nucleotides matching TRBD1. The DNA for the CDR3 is TGTGCCAGCAGCCGACAGGGGGCGTCAACTAATGAAAAACTGTTTTTT. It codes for CASSRQGASTNEKLFF.